This is a list of T cell receptor beta chains from one sample in a study of blood T cell repertoires in COVID-19. The method was immunoSEQ multiplex PCR; TCRdb's version includes in-frame clones alone and lacks a portion of them. The sample carries 150,000 to 200,000 clones, around 67% recorded once. The specimen was peripheral blood. Receptor source: a woman aged 80 or over with acute or convalescent COVID-19. Both conserved end residues are part of each CDR3. D genes are given only for firm matches. Expanded clones are given a class, and other clones once, few, many or no size at all.

length	D	J	V	size	DNA	CDR3
12	-	TRBJ2-7	TRBV29-1	-	TGCAGCGTGGGACACACCTCTGACGAGCAGTACTTC	CSVGHTSDEQYF
13	-	TRBJ2-3	TRBV5-4	once	TGTGCCAGCAGCCTACAGAGCACAGATACGCAGTATTTT	CASSLQSTDTQYF
13	-	TRBJ2-3	TRBV10-1	-	TGCGCCAGCAGTGGAACGGGGGAAGATACGCAGTATTTT	CASSGTGEDTQYF
16	-	TRBJ1-5	TRBV19	-	TGTGCCAGTAGTATCGGTAGGGGGATGAGCAATCAGCCCCAGCATTTT	CASSIGRGMSNQPQHF
16	-	TRBJ2-7	TRBV28	-	TGTGCCAGCAGTGACCTCCTGGGACTGACAACCTACGAGCAGTACTTC	CASSDLLGLTTYEQYF
14	-	TRBJ1-4	TRBV5-1	-	TGCGCCAGCAGCTACCTTGATGGAGGTGAAAAACTGTTTTTT	CASSYLDGGEKLFF
14	TRBD1	TRBJ1-2	TRBV30	few	TGTGCCTGGAGTAACGGAGGGGGCAACTATGGCTACACCTTC	CAWSNGGGNYGYTF
12	TRBD1	TRBJ1-2	TRBV10-3	-	TGTGCCACGAGGACAGGGAACTATGGCTACACCTTC	CATRTGNYGYTF
16	-	TRBJ2-3	TRBV7-2	-	TGTGCCAGCAGCTCCAGGCCCGACCAGGGCACAGATACGCAGTATTTT	CASSSRPDQGTDTQYF
15	TRBD2	TRBJ2-1	TRBV9	-	TGTGCCAGCAGCGTAGGTAGCGGGACGTCTGGCGAGCAGTTCTTC	CASSVGSGTSGEQFF
13	-	TRBJ1-2	TRBV9	-	TGTGCCAGCAGCGCCAATGAGGACTCTGGCTACACCTTC	CASSANEDSGYTF
15	-	TRBJ2-1	TRBV4-1	-	TGCGCCAGCCGTAGTTCAGGGGCCGTCTACAATGAGCAGTTCTTC	CASRSSGAVYNEQFF
14	-	TRBJ1-6	TRBV9	few	TGTGCCAGCAGTCGGAGCTTATCGGATTCACCCCTCCACTTT	CASSRSLSDSPLHF
13	-	TRBJ2-7	TRBV9	-	TGTGCCAGCAGCGTAGATTTGTTATCCGAGCAGTACTTC	CASSVDLLSEQYF
13	-	TRBJ2-3	TRBV28	-	TGTGCCACAAACCGACAGGGCACAGATACGCAGTATTTT	CATNRQGTDTQYF
13	TRBD2	TRBJ2-7	TRBV29-1	-	TGCAGCGCCGGAAGCGGGAGTTCCTACGAGCAGTACTTC	CSAGSGSSYEQYF
13	-	TRBJ1-1	TRBV11-3	-	TGTGCCAGCAGCTTCTCAGTGAACACTGAAGCTTTCTTT	CASSFSVNTEAFF
15	-	TRBJ1-4	TRBV9	few	TGTGCCAGCAGCGTAGTTGTCGGTCCTAATGAAAAACTGTTTTTT	CASSVVVGPNEKLFF